This T cell receptor beta chain comes out of a study of T cell changes during pregnancy in multiple sclerosis. The CDR3 loop spans 14 amino acids. V lost 4 bases and J lost 0; bases outside the gene matches: 2. Germline assignment: CDR1 MGHRA and CDR2 YSYEKL. This clone was observed a single time. Other DNA variants within this sample encode the same CDR3. Profiled with immunoSEQ multiplex PCR; TCRdb holds only in-frame clones, not every one. The table lists roughly 59,000 clones, about 94% of them singletons. The chain links TRBV4-1 to TRBJ1-1, with 7 bases aligning to TRBD1. This material consisted of CD8+ T cells from peripheral blood mononuclear cells, taken in the second trimester of pregnancy. The sequence came from a female donor with multiple sclerosis, enrolled in a pregnancy study. CDR3 region: CASSPGQMNTEAFF. CDR3 nucleotides: TGCGCCAGCAGCCCGGGACAGATGAACACTGAAGCTTTCTTT.